A single sample gave rise to the 8 T cell receptor beta chains below, sequenced in a study of T cell repertoires in cytomegalovirus infection. TCRdb re-derived calls from the reads in MiXCR, one entry per CDR3 protein. The repertoire has fewer than 350,000 distinct CDR3 sequences, roughly 15% of them found once; the top ten carry around 12%. Sample: PBMCs. These receptors came from a human donor in good health (CMV status not recorded). Some clones in this sample may be carry-over from other donors' samples.

This chain links TRBV6-4 with TRBJ2-3; D gene uncertain. The CDR3 is 15 amino acids. Trimming removed 6 bases from V and 3 bases from J, with 16 bases in between. Germline-derived CDR1 and CDR2 are MRHNA and SNTAGT. The CDR3 nucleotides read TGTGCCAGCAGGAGCTACGGGCTGGGTACAGATACGCAGTATTTT. The encoded protein is CASRSYGLGTDTQYF.

This clonotype was seen ten or more times. Here the CDR3 reads CASSISGGRTDTQYF. Here the CDR3 DNA reads TGTGCCAGTAGTATTAGCGGGGGGCGCACAGATACGCAGTATTTT. This chain uses TRBV19 with TRBJ2-3; 10 bases agree with TRBD2. This CDR3 is 15 amino acids long. From germline, CDR1 is LNHDA and CDR2 SQIVND (reference sequence). With V trimmed by 3 bases and J by 1 base, 1 base remained unmatched.

This clonotype was seen only a few times. This chain connects TRBV5-1 to TRBJ1-4; maybe TRBD1 (6 bases). Germline CDR1 reads SGHRS; CDR2 reads YFSETQ. The ends were cut back, 0 bases at V and 5 bases at J, with 11 bases in the middle. This CDR3 spans 15 amino acids. CDR3 in DNA: TGCGCCAGCAGCTTGGAGAACAGGGAGAATGAAAAACTGTTTTTT. It yields the protein CASSLENRENEKLFF.

The count of this clonotype is one. A read error may produce the germline difference seen at one junction end. The V call is TRBV4-1, the J call TRBJ1-1; tentatively, D is TRBD1 (6 bases). The CDR3 sequence is 16 residues long. Germline assignment: CDR1 MGHRA and CDR2 YSYEKL. The CDR3 coding sequence is TGTGCCAGCAGCCAACGCTACAGGGAGGGTAACACTGAAGCTTTCTTT. It translates to CASSQRYREGNTEAFF.

This clonotype was recorded at least ten times. The rearrangement links TRBV7-8 to TRBJ1-2, with TRBD1 matching over 10 bases. Germline-derived CDR1 and CDR2 are SGHVS and FQNEAQ. CDR3 length equals 15 residues. V lost 5 bases, J lost 6 bases, and 9 bases stayed unmatched. The CDR3 reads CASSPRDRGSNGYTF. CDR3 in DNA: TGTGCCAGCAGCCCCCGGGACAGGGGCTCCAATGGCTACACCTTC.

This clonotype was recorded many times. The chain is built from TRBV28 and TRBJ1-2, with D unclear. This CDR3 contains 16 residues. V was clipped by 5 bases and J by 4 bases, with 20 bases between them. Germline V gene sequence: CDR1 MDHEN, CDR2 SYDVKM. CDR3 sequence reads: CASSTASGSSVYGYTF. The CDR3 DNA sequence: TGTGCCAGCAGTACCGCCTCCGGGAGTTCGGTCTATGGCTACACCTTC.

This clonotype has just a few counts. The V gene is TRBV5-6, the J gene TRBJ1-6; TRBD1 aligns across 9 bases. The germline V gene has CDR1 SGHDT and CDR2 YYEEEE. The CDR3 extends over 16 amino acids. V lost 3 bases to trimming and J lost 9 bases; unmatched junction nucleotides: 10. The DNA for the CDR3 is TGTGCCAGCAGCTATATCCCGGGACAGGGTTCTTCACCCCTCCACTTT. Protein sequence: CASSYIPGQGSSPLHF.

This clonotype has more than one count but fewer than ten. The chain couples TRBV5-4 to TRBJ2-3; either TRBD1 or TRBD2 may fit D (5 bases each). V was clipped by 1 base and J by 6 bases, with 15 bases between them. This CDR3 is 15 amino acids long. Per germline, CDR1 SGHNT and CDR2 YYREEE (reference sequence). CDR3 sequence (DNA): TGTGCCAGCAGCTTGCCCGGGACGCGAGGGGATACGCAGTATTTT. Translating gives CASSLPGTRGDTQYF.